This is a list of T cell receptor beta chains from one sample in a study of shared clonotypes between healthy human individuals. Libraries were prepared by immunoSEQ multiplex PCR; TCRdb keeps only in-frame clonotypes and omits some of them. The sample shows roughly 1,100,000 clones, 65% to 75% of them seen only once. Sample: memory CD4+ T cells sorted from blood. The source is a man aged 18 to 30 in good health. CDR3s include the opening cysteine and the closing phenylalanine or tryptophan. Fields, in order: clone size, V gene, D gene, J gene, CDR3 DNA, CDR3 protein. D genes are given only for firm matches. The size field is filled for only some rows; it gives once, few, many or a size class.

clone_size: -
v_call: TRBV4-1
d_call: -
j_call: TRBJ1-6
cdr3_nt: TGCGCCAGCAGCCGTACCCTGGCGGAGTATAATTCACCCCTCCACTTT
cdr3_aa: CASSRTLAEYNSPLHF

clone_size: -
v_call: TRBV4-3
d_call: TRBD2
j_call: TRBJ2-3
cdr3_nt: TGCGCCAGCAGCCAAGGGGTTAGCGGGGCAAGAGATACGCAGTATTTT
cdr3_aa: CASSQGVSGARDTQYF

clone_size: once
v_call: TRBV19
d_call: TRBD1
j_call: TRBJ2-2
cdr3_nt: TGTGCCAGTAGTACACAGGGGGCGCGACAGGGGGAGCTGTTTTTT
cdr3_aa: CASSTQGARQGELFF

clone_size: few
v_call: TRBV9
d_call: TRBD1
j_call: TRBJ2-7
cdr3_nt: TGTGCCAGCAGCCATAATCCGGGACAGGGGGCTTACGAGCAGTACTTC
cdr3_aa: CASSHNPGQGAYEQYF

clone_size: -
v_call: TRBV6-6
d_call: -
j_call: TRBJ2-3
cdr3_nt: TGTGCCAGCAAGGGGGAGGGGACACCAGATACGCAGTATTTT
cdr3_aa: CASKGEGTPDTQYF

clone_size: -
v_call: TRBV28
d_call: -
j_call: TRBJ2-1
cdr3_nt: TGTGCCAGCAGCACAGATTACAATGAGCAGTTCTTC
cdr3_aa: CASSTDYNEQFF

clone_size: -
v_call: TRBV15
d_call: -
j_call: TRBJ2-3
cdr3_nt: TGTGCCACCAGCAGCGGGATGGGGGATCGCACGGATACGCAGTATTTT
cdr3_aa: CATSSGMGDRTDTQYF

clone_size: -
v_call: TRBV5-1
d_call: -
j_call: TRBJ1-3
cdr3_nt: TGCGCCAGCAGCTGGGGACGGGCTGACTCTGGAAACACCATATATTTT
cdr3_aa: CASSWGRADSGNTIYF

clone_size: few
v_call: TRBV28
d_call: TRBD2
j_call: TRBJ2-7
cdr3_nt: TGTGCCAGCAGCCTTAGCGGGGGCGGGTACGAGCAGTACTTC
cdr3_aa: CASSLSGGGYEQYF

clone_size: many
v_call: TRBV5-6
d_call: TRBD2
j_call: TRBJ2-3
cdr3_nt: TGTGCCAGCAGCTTTCGACTAGCCTCAGATACGCAGTATTTT
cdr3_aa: CASSFRLASDTQYF

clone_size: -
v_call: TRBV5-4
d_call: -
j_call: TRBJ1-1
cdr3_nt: TGTGCCAGCAGCTTATCACAGAACACTGAAGCTTTCTTT
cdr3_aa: CASSLSQNTEAFF

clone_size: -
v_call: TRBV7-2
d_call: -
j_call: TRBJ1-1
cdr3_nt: TGTGCCAGCAGCCTCGGGCCAAGGGCTTTCTTT
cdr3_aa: CASSLGPRAFF

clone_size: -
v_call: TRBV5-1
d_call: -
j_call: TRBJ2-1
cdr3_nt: TGCGCCAGCACCAATACGGGAGCTGGCAATGAGCAGTTCTTC
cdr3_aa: CASTNTGAGNEQFF

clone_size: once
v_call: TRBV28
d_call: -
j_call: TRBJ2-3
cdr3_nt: TGTGCCAGCAGTTCGAACACCGGAAAAACTAGCACAGATACGCAGTATTTT
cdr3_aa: CASSSNTGKTSTDTQYF

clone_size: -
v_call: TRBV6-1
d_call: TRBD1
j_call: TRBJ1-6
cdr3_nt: TGTGCCAGCGCCGTCTCGGGACAGGGACTATCACCCCTCCACTTT
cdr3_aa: CASAVSGQGLSPLHF

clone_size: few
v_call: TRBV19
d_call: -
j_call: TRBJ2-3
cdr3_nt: TGTGCCAGTAGTATTCGGACCGGCGGCGCAGATACGCAGTATTTT
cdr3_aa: CASSIRTGGADTQYF

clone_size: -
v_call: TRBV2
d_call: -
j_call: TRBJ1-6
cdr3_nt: TGTGCCAGCACCGTACAGAATTATAATTCACCCCTCCACTTT
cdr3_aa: CASTVQNYNSPLHF

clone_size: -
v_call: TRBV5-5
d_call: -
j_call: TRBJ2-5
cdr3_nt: TGTGCCAGCAGCATTGGACCCCGACTGGACTCCAGCCGAGAGACCCAGTACTTC
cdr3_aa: CASSIGPRLDSSRETQYF

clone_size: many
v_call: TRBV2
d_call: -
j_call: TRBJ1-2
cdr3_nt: TGTGCCAGCAGTGAAGGCCGCCGCGGCTACACCTTC
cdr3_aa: CASSEGRRGYTF

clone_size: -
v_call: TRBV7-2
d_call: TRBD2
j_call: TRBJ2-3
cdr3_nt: TGTGCCAGCAGTCGGCAAGGACTAGCGAGTGCAGATACGCAGTATTTT
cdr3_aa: CASSRQGLASADTQYF

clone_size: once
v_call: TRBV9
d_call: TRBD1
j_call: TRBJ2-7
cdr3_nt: TGTGCCAGCAGCCCAGGACAGGGGGCGAGGGAGCAGTACTTC
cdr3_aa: CASSPGQGAREQYF

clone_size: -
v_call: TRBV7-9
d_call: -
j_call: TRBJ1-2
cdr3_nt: TGTGCCAGCAGCTTAGCCTCCGGACGGAAAGACTATGGCTACACCTTC
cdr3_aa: CASSLASGRKDYGYTF

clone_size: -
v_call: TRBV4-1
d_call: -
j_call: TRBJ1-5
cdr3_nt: TGCGCCAGCAGCCAAGAAGAGCAGCTAATTCGGAATCAGCCCCAGCATTTT
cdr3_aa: CASSQEEQLIRNQPQHF

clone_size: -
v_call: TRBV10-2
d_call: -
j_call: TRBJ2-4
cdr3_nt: TGCGCCAGCAGTGAGTCCCTTAACATTCAGTACTTC
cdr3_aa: CASSESLNIQYF

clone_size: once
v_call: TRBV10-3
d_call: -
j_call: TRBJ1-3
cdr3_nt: TGTGCCATCAGTGAGTCCCAGGGAAGGAGAAACACCATATATTTT
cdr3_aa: CAISESQGRRNTIYF

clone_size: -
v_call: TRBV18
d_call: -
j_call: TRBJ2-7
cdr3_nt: TGTGCCAGCTCACCCGGGGGGCAATCCTACGAGCAGTACTTC
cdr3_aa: CASSPGGQSYEQYF

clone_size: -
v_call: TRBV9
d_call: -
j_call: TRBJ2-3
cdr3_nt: TGTGCCAGCAGCGTAGATGAGGGGCACAAGGTCACAGATACGCAGTATTTT
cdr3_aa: CASSVDEGHKVTDTQYF

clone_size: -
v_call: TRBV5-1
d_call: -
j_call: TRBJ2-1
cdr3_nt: TGCGCCAGCAGGTGGTACTTGTACTCCTACAATGAGCAGTTCTTC
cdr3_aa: CASRWYLYSYNEQFF

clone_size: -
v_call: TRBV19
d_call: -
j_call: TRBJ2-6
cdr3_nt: TGTGCCAGTAGAGTTCAGGGATCCGGGGCCAACGTCCTGACTTTC
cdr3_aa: CASRVQGSGANVLTF

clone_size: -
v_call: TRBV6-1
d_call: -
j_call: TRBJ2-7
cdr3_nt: TGTGCCAGCAGACTTTTACAGGGCTACGAGCAGTACTTC
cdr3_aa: CASRLLQGYEQYF

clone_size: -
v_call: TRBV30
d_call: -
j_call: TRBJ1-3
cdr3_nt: TGTGCCTGGAGTAGTCTCGGCCTCTCTGGAAACACCATATATTTT
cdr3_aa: CAWSSLGLSGNTIYF

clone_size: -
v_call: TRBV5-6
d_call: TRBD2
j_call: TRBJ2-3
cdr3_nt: TGTGCCAGCAGCCTTTATGGCGTCGGGGGGGGTTCCACAGATACGCAGTATTTT
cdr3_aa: CASSLYGVGGGSTDTQYF